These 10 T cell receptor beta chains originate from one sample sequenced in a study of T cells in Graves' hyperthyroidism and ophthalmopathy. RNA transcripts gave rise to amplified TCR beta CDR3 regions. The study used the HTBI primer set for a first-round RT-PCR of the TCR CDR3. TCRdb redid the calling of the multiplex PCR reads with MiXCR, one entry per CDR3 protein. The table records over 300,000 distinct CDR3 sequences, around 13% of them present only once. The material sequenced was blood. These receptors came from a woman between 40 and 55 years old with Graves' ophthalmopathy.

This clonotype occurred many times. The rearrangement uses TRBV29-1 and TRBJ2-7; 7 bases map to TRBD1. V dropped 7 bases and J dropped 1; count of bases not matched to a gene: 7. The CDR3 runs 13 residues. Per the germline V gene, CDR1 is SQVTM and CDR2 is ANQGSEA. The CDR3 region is CSARQGDSYEQYF. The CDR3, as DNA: TGCAGCGCCCGTCAGGGGGATTCCTACGAGCAGTACTTC.

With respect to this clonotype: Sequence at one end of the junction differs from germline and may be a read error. The CDR3 protein is CVSRISVGEAFF. The CDR3 bases are TGTGTCAGTAGGATCTCGGTAGGCGAAGCTTTCTTT. The V gene is TRBV19, the J gene TRBJ1-1; D unclear. This CDR3 region has 12 residues. Germline CDR1 is LNHDA and CDR2 is SQIVND (reference sequence).

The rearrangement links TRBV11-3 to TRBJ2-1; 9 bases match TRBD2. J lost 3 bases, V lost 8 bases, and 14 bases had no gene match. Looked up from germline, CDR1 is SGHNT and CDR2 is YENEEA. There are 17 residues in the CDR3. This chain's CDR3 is CASHGRASGVSYNEQFF. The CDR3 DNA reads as TGTGCCAGCCACGGGCGGGCTAGCGGGGTTAGCTACAATGAGCAGTTCTTC.

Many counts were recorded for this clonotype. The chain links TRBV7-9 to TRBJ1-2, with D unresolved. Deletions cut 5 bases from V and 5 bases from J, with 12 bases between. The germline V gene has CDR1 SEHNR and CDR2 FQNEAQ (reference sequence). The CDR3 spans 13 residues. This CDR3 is CASSQANGYGYTF. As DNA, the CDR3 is TGTGCCAGCAGCCAGGCGAATGGGTATGGCTACACCTTC.

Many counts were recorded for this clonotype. CDR3: CASRGWAGGAETQYF. CDR3 DNA: TGTGCCAGCAGGGGTTGGGCAGGGGGCGCAGAGACCCAGTACTTC. The gene calls are TRBV28 and TRBJ2-5, with TRBD1 identical over 8 bases. The germline V gene has CDR1 MDHEN and CDR2 SYDVKM. CDR3 length: 15 amino acids. Trimming removed 6 bases from V and 4 bases from J; junction bases left unmatched: 10.

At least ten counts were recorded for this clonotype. CDR3 nucleotide sequence: TGTGCCAGCAGTTTATCCCGAGGTACGCAGTATTTT. Translated, it gives CASSLSRGTQYF. This chain uses TRBV12-3 or TRBV12-4 with TRBJ2-3; D remains unclear. V was clipped by 2 bases and J by 8 bases, with 8 bases between them. This CDR3 has 12 residues.

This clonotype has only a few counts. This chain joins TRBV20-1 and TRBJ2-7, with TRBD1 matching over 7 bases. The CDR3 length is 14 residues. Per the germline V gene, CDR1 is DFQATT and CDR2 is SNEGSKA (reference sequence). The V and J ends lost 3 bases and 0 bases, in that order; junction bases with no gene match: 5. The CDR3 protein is CSASRAGGSYEQYF. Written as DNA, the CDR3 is TGCAGTGCTAGTCGGGCAGGGGGCTCCTACGAGCAGTACTTC.

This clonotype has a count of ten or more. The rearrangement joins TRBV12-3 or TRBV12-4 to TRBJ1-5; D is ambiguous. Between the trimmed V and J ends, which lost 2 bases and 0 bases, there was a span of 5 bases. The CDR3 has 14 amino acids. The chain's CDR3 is CASSLRDSNQPQHF. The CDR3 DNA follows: TGTGCCAGCAGTTTAAGGGATAGCAATCAGCCCCAGCATTTT.

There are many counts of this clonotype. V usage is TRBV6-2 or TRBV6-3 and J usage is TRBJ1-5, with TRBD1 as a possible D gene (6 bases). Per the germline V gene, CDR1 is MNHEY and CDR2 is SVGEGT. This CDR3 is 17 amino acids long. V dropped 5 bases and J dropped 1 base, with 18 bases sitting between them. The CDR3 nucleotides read TGTGCCAGCAGTCCCCCGGGGGGGGGCAGAAGCAATCAGCCCCAGCATTTT. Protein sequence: CASSPPGGGRSNQPQHF.

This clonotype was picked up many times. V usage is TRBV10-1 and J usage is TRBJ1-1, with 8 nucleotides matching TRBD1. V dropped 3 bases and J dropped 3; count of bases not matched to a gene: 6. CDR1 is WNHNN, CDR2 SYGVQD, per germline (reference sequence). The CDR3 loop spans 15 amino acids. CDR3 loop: CASSDPQTGDTEAFF. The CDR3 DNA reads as TGCGCCAGCAGTGACCCTCAGACAGGGGACACTGAAGCTTTCTTT.